The 30 T cell receptor beta chains in this list originate from one sample, sequenced in a study of blood T cell repertoires in COVID-19. Assay: immunoSEQ multiplex PCR; the TCRdb copy retains only in-frame clones and omits some. The sample lists about 200,000 clones, about 86% occurring once. Sequenced sample: PBMCs or T cells enriched from blood (not recorded which). The receptors originated from a woman in her thirties or forties with acute COVID-19.

The chain employs TRBV28 and TRBJ2-2; D is ambiguous. This CDR3 is 13 amino acids long. CDR1 and CDR2 (germline): MDHEN, SYDVKM. V dropped 6 bases and J dropped 3 bases, with 8 bases sitting between them. The DNA for the CDR3 is TGTGCCAGCAGAATCCTTCACACCGGGGAGCTGTTTTTT. Translating it yields CASRILHTGELFF.

This rearrangement joins TRBV5-1 to TRBJ2-3, with 8 bases matching TRBD2. This CDR3 region has 14 residues. CDR1 and CDR2 (germline): SGHRS, YFSETQ. V shed 1 base, J shed 4 bases, and the junction held 2 bases outside the gene matches. The CDR3 sequence is CASSLPGGADTQYF. CDR3 bases: TGCGCCAGCAGCTTGCCGGGAGGGGCAGATACGCAGTATTTT.

The chain links TRBV19 to TRBJ2-6; a weak D match, TRBD1 (8 bases). CDR3 length: 16 residues. Germline loops: CDR1 LNHDA, CDR2 SQIVND (reference sequence). V lost 10 bases and J 4 bases, leaving 20 bases between the germline ends. The CDR3 loop is CATRSGGTGGANVLTF. The CDR3 nucleotides are TGTGCCACCCGATCCGGGGGGACAGGAGGGGCCAACGTCCTGACTTTC.

The sample holds one count of this clone. The chain has TRBV5-1 and TRBJ1-1; D gene uncertain. Germline values: CDR1 SGHRS, CDR2 YFSETQ. The CDR3 covers 12 residues. V lost 2 bases to trimming and J lost 6 bases, with 8 bases between them. CDR3 bases: TGCGCCAGCAGCTTCGAGTCTGCTGAAGCTTTCTTT. This sequence encodes CASSFESAEAFF. The variable domain in full, with the rest retrieved from reference TRBV5-1 and TRBJ1-1, is KAGVTQTPRYLIKTRGQQVTLSCSPISGHRSVSWYQQTPGQGLQFLFEYFSETQRNKGNFPGRFSGRQFSNSRSEMNVSTLELGDSALYLCASSFESAEAFFGQGTRLTVV.

This chain uses TRBV7-2 with TRBJ2-2; no firm D call. The CDR3 length is 14 residues. The germline V gene has CDR1 SGHTA and CDR2 FQGNSA. V was clipped by 1 base and J by 6 bases, with 9 bases between them. The CDR3 reads CASSLGSAAGELFF. CDR3 nucleotide sequence: TGTGCCAGCAGCTTAGGGTCGGCGGCCGGGGAGCTGTTTTTT.

The sample holds a few counts of this clone. The J gene is TRBJ2-7, the V gene TRBV30; 16 nucleotides match TRBD2. J lost 7 bases, V lost 3 bases, and 6 bases had no gene match. CDR1 and CDR2 (germline): GTSNPN, SVGIG (reference sequence). CDR3 size: 15 residues. The CDR3 nucleotides are TGTGCCTGGAGCGCAAAGGGACTAGCGGGGGGGGAGCAGTACTTC. This encodes CAWSAKGLAGGEQYF.

The V call is TRBV7-9, the J call TRBJ1-6; D may be TRBD1 (5 bases). This CDR3 contains 15 residues. Germline-derived CDR1 and CDR2 are SEHNR and FQNEAQ (reference sequence). Trimming pared 0 bases from V and 4 bases from J, leaving 7 bases between. CDR3 coding DNA: TGTGCCAGCAGCTTAGCAGGGGCATATAATTCACCCCTCCACTTT. It encodes CASSLAGAYNSPLHF.

The chain joins TRBV5-4 to TRBJ2-3; D perhaps matches TRBD2 (6 bases). CDR3 length: 16 residues. Trimming shortened V by 0 bases and J by 7 bases, and 18 bases separated the two germline ends. Germline V CDR1 and CDR2: SGHNT, YYREEE (reference sequence). CDR3 amino acids: CASSLAGGLGANTQYF. In DNA form, the CDR3 reads TGTGCCAGCAGCTTGGCCGGGGGTCTGGGCGCCAATACGCAGTATTTT. Full variable domain (missing parts from reference TRBV5-4 and TRBJ2-3): ETGVTQSPTHLIKTRGQQVTLRCSSQSGHNTVSWYQQALGQGPQFIFQYYREEENGRGNFPPRFSGLQFPNYSSELNVNALELDDSALYLCASSLAGGLGANTQYFGPGTRLTVL.

The CDR3 reads CASSQVRFEQYF. The DNA for the CDR3 is TGTGCCAGCAGCCAAGTTCGGTTCGAGCAGTATTTT. The genes are TRBV3-1 (or the pseudogene TRBV3-2) and TRBJ2-3; D not certain. The CDR3 has 12 amino acids. Trimming left V 1 base short and J 11 bases short, with 10 bases between. Germline loops: CDR1 LGHDT, CDR2 YNNKEL (reference sequence).

The chain combines TRBV3-1 (or the pseudogene TRBV3-2) with TRBJ2-7; TRBD1 matches at 8 bases. The ends lost 1 base at V and 1 base at J; junction bases unmatched: 6. The CDR3 sequence is 16 residues long. Germline V gene lookup returns CDR1 LGHDT and CDR2 YNNKEL (reference sequence). CDR3 DNA: TGTGCCAGCAGCCAAGGTCCGGGACAGGATTCCTACGAGCAGTACTTC. It encodes CASSQGPGQDSYEQYF.

This chain connects TRBV30 to TRBJ2-1; the D gene is possibly TRBD2 (6 bases). CDR1 and CDR2 (germline): GTSNPN, SVGIG (reference sequence). Trimming pared 1 base from V and 12 bases from J, leaving 16 bases between. The CDR3 covers 13 residues. The CDR3 nucleotides are TGTGCCTGGAGTGGGACTACCTCAACGGGGCAGTTCTTC. Amino acids: CAWSGTTSTGQFF.

This clone was observed a few times. The genes are TRBV28 and TRBJ1-6; tentatively, D is TRBD1 (6 bases). Trimming removed 1 base from V and 10 bases from J, with 20 bases in between. The V gene's germline CDR1 is MDHEN and CDR2 SYDVKM. The CDR3 totals 17 residues. The CDR3 loop is CASSLSVMTGSFSPLHF. CDR3 nucleotide sequence: TGTGCCAGCAGTTTATCCGTGATGACAGGTAGTTTCTCACCCCTCCACTTT.

This clone was counted once. The chain combines TRBV25-1 with TRBJ1-3; TRBD1 agrees at 11 bases. The junction had 4 bases not matched to a gene; V was cut back by 6 bases and J by 3 bases. CDR1 is MGHDK and CDR2 is SYGVNS in the germline V gene. This CDR3 has 15 residues. CDR3 DNA: TGTGCCAGCAGCCGGGACAGGGGGTTTGGAAACACCATATATTTT. This codes for CASSRDRGFGNTIYF.

J is TRBJ2-1 and V is TRBV3-1 (or the pseudogene TRBV3-2); 7 positions agree with TRBD2. V lost 2 bases and J lost 4; bases outside the gene matches: 8. The CDR3 is 16 amino acids. CDR1 and CDR2 from the germline V gene are LGHDT and YNNKEL (reference sequence). This chain's CDR3 is CASSQRRGTTYNEQFF. CDR3 nucleotide sequence: TGTGCCAGCAGCCAAAGACGGGGGACTACTTACAATGAGCAGTTCTTC.

The chain has TRBV4-3 and TRBJ2-1; D might be TRBD2 (6 bases). Per the germline V gene, CDR1 is LGHNA and CDR2 is YSLEER. CDR3 length equals 17 residues. V was cut by 0 bases and J by 6 bases, with 18 bases left in between. CDR3 sequence reads: CASSQDLSGGELNEQFF. In DNA form, the CDR3 reads TGCGCCAGCAGCCAAGATTTGAGCGGAGGGGAGCTCAATGAGCAGTTCTTC.

This clone is a singleton in its sample. V and J are TRBV18 and TRBJ2-1, with D uncertain. The germline gives CDR1 KGHSH, CDR2 LQKENI. Trimming removed 3 bases from V and 8 bases from J, with 8 bases in between. This CDR3 comprises 12 residues. CDR3 in DNA: TGTGCCAGCTCACCCGGGTTCCATGAGCAGTTCTTC. Protein: CASSPGFHEQFF.

This chain uses TRBV19 with TRBJ2-7, with 9 bases identical to TRBD2. CDR1 is LNHDA, CDR2 SQIVND, per germline (reference sequence). V was pared by 3 bases and J by 4 bases, with 7 bases of the junction left unmatched. The CDR3 runs to 15 residues. CDR3 region: CASSIRAGGPYEQYF. The CDR3 region has the DNA TGTGCCAGTAGTATCCGCGCGGGAGGGCCATACGAGCAGTACTTC.

V gene TRBV7-9 combines with J gene TRBJ1-3, with 7 bases aligning to TRBD1. The CDR3 runs to 15 residues. Germline values: CDR1 SEHNR, CDR2 FQNEAQ (reference sequence). With 3 bases clipped from V and 0 bases from J, the junction kept 2 bases outside the gene matches. CDR3 region: CASSFQGGSGNTIYF. The CDR3 coding sequence is TGTGCCAGCAGCTTCCAGGGGGGCTCTGGAAACACCATATATTTT.

This CDR3 reads CASIGPGIGGNQPQHF. CDR3 DNA: TGTGCCAGTATAGGCCCGGGTATAGGGGGCAATCAGCCCCAGCATTTT. The chain carries TRBV19 and TRBJ1-5, with TRBD1 as a possible D gene (5 bases). Germline V lookup: CDR1 LNHDA, CDR2 SQIVND (reference sequence). This CDR3 comprises 16 residues. Trimming took off 7 bases at V and 2 bases at J, with 18 bases between the two ends.

For this clone: Other DNA sequences in the same sample also yield this CDR3. The J gene is TRBJ2-1, the V gene TRBV24-1; D is possibly TRBD2 (6 bases). The CDR3 covers 15 residues. Deletions cut 7 bases from V and 2 bases from J, with 14 bases between. Per germline, CDR1 KGHDR and CDR2 SFDVKD. The CDR3 DNA follows: TGTGCCACCAGGGGGCGCGGGGAAACCTACAATGAGCAGTTCTTC. This translates into CATRGRGETYNEQFF.

This sequence joins TRBV18 and TRBJ2-7; D is ambiguous. The ends were cut back, 6 bases at V and 4 bases at J, with 19 bases in the middle. The CDR3 contains 15 residues. Germline V CDR1 and CDR2: KGHSH, LQKENI. The CDR3 loop reads CASSRPEMRLYEQYF. The CDR3 bases are TGTGCCAGCTCCCGGCCAGAGATGAGGTTGTACGAGCAGTACTTC. The whole variable domain, remainder taken from reference TRBV18 and TRBJ2-7, is NAGVMQNPRHLVRRRGQEARLRCSPMKGHSHVYWYRQLPEEGLKFMVYLQKENIIDESGMPKERFSAEFPKEGPSILRIQQVVRGDSAAYFCASSRPEMRLYEQYFGPGTRLTVT.

The chain combines TRBV29-1 with TRBJ2-7; D not certain. Germline V gene data show CDR1 as SQVTM and CDR2 as ANQGSEA. The CDR3 spans 13 residues. Trimming took off 3 bases at V and 0 bases at J, with 9 bases between the two ends. The CDR3 reads CSVDTEGSYEQYF. CDR3 bases: TGCAGCGTTGATACAGAAGGCTCCTACGAGCAGTACTTC.

The V and J genes are TRBV28 and TRBJ1-6; 8 bases fit TRBD1. CDR3 length: 16 residues. V lost 6 bases and J lost 10; bases outside the gene matches: 14. Germline V gives CDR1 MDHEN, CDR2 SYDVKM. CDR3 nucleotide sequence: TGTGCCAGCAGCACAGGGACAGGCAACTTACGATCACCCCTCCACTTT. Its protein product is CASSTGTGNLRSPLHF.

This clone was counted between two and nine times. The rearrangement uses TRBV7-2 and TRBJ2-7; TRBD1 matches 9 bases. J gave up 0 bases and V 5 bases, and 8 bases lay outside the gene matches. The CDR3 loop spans 16 amino acids. Germline CDR1 reads SGHTA; CDR2 reads FQGNSA. The CDR3 nucleotides are TGTGCCAGCAGCGACCCCGGGACAGGGAGCTCCTACGAGCAGTACTTC. It encodes CASSDPGTGSSYEQYF.

This clone was counted a few times. The V and J genes are TRBV7-9 and TRBJ1-1; 7 positions match TRBD1. Unmatched junction bases numbered 6, after V lost 8 bases and J lost 3 bases. Germline CDR1 reads SEHNR; CDR2 reads FQNEAQ (reference sequence). There are 13 residues in the CDR3. CDR3 loop: CASGKQGYTEAFF. The CDR3 DNA sequence: TGTGCCAGCGGCAAACAGGGGTACACTGAAGCTTTCTTT.

The rearrangement links TRBV9 to TRBJ2-1, with TRBD2 identical over 8 bases. Looked up from germline, CDR1 is SGDLS and CDR2 is YYNGEE. Unmatched junction bases numbered 16, after V lost 3 bases and J lost 8 bases. The CDR3 extends over 17 amino acids. The CDR3 loop is CASSGDVAGMLRDEQFF. As DNA, the CDR3 is TGTGCCAGCAGCGGAGATGTAGCGGGGATGCTGAGGGATGAGCAGTTCTTC.

A single count supports this clone. The chain couples TRBV5-1 to TRBJ2-7, with 7 bases fitting TRBD1. CDR1 is SGHRS and CDR2 is YFSETQ in the germline V gene. There are 19 residues in the CDR3. The trim removed 7 bases at V and 4 bases at J, leaving 26 bases unmatched. The CDR3 sequence is CASFPTPGTDPSRVYEQYF. CDR3 in DNA: TGCGCCAGCTTCCCCACTCCCGGGACAGATCCCTCTCGGGTGTACGAGCAGTACTTC.

The chain couples TRBV5-1 to TRBJ2-2; 8 nucleotides match TRBD1. Germline V CDR1 and CDR2: SGHRS, YFSETQ. Unmatched junction bases numbered 3, after V lost 3 bases and J lost 5 bases. CDR3 length: 14 residues. The CDR3 reads CASSSGTGTGELFF. For the CDR3, the DNA is TGCGCCAGCAGCTCCGGGACAGGTACCGGGGAGCTGTTTTTT.

This clone has ten or more counts. The chain uses TRBV27 and TRBJ1-2; TRBD1 aligns across 8 bases. This CDR3 comprises 14 residues. J lost 7 bases, V lost 5 bases, and 9 bases had no gene match. Germline loops: CDR1 MNHEY, CDR2 SMNVEV (reference sequence). The CDR3: CASSQTGVVGGYTF. DNA of the CDR3: TGTGCCAGCAGTCAGACAGGGGTTGTGGGTGGCTACACCTTC.

The chain couples TRBV27 to TRBJ2-7; tentative D call: TRBD1 (6 bases). The CDR3 length is 13 residues. Germline V gives CDR1 MNHEY, CDR2 SMNVEV (reference sequence). V was pared by 3 bases and J by 6 bases, with 12 bases between. The chain's CDR3 is CASSLGAQGEQYF. Written as DNA, the CDR3 is TGTGCCAGCAGTTTGGGGGCCCAGGGCGAGCAGTACTTC.